The rows below give T cell receptor beta chains drawn from one sample of a study of Tregs in tolerant kidney transplant recipients. The method was immunoSEQ multiplex PCR; TCRdb's version includes in-frame clones alone and lacks a portion of them. The sample has about 77,000 clones, around 98% seen once. Here the sequenced sample was CD4+ T cells from blood, taken before the transplant. The receptors stem from a human donor who received a combined kidney and bone marrow transplant. Each CDR3 is given without its conserved first and last residue.

j_call v_call cdr3_aa
TRBJ1-2 TRBV18 ASSSTGTGGEGYT
TRBJ2-4 TRBV18 ASSPRTILAKNIQY
TRBJ2-1 TRBV9 ASSVDLGGGRSYNEQF
TRBJ2-5 TRBV7-8 AVSGVSFETQY
TRBJ2-7 TRBV7-2 ASSFQGGGRVYEQY
TRBJ2-5 TRBV6-5 ASSYSRLGSETQY
TRBJ1-5 TRBV2 ASCTKKNSNQPQH
TRBJ1-2 TRBV18 ASSTESTGGWGYGYT
TRBJ2-2 TRBV6-1 ASSLQIGGTGELF
TRBJ2-1 TRBV13 ASPGGGKNEQF
TRBJ2-7 TRBV5-1 ASRQGFPYEQY
TRBJ2-2 TRBV5-4 ASSLAGGQGAGELF
TRBJ2-1 TRBV6-5 ASSYGGRQYNEQF
TRBJ2-7 TRBV19 ASSDRGISYEQY
TRBJ1-6 TRBV5-6 ASSLGLQGARDSPLH
TRBJ2-1 TRBV7-2 ASSLSRDSNNEQF
TRBJ2-6 TRBV18 ASSRQGGSGANVLT
TRBJ2-7 TRBV10-3 AISRGQDYYEQY
TRBJ1-6 TRBV5-4 ASSLDRAESPLH
TRBJ2-5 TRBV9 ASSVGAGGASGRETQY
TRBJ2-2 TRBV19 ASSAGRYGELF
TRBJ2-3 TRBV5-1 ASSLGTSGSTDTQY
TRBJ2-3 TRBV7-2 ASSSRLAGGTDTQY
TRBJ2-7 TRBV7-9 ASAIGGRGAEQY
TRBJ2-3 TRBV5-1 ASSPGLAGGDTQY
TRBJ2-1 TRBV7-9 ASSRGGAYNEQF
TRBJ2-3 TRBV28 ASGRGTDTQY
TRBJ1-2 TRBV7-3 ASSYQGLAGYT
TRBJ1-3 TRBV29-1 SVEDPRDIGRNTIY
TRBJ1-5 TRBV7-8 ASSPDGKGNQPQH
TRBJ2-1 TRBV7-3 ASSVNRGSYNEQF